The sequence of this T cell receptor (beta chain) was determined in a study of metastatic and nonmetastatic thyroid tumors. Study summary: Comparison of repertoires was carried out across blood and tumor or nodule tissue from malignant and benign thyroid patients.

MiXCR reprocessed the PCR reads for TCRdb. The sample holds around 21,000 clones; under 45% are singletons and the top ten take about 25%. Study results and limitations: For both blood and tumor, malignant thyroid tumors reportedly showed significantly higher TCR beta diversity than benign nodules did.

CDR1 and CDR2 (germline): MNHEY, SMNVEV (reference sequence). The V gene lost 5 bases and the J gene lost 4 bases, with 14 bases spanning the gap. This CDR3 region has 15 residues. To note about this clone: What it binds is not known.

The entire patient cohort was treatment-naive prior to thyroid surgery. The sequence was collected from a female donor with papillary thyroid cancer or a benign thyroid nodule (not recorded which). Some clones in this sample may be carry-over from other donors' samples. The chain employs TRBV27 and TRBJ2-2; D is perhaps TRBD1 or TRBD2 (5 bases each). Sample: tumor tissue. The CDR3 here is CASSKNRDLTGELFF. The CDR3 nucleotides are TGTGCCAGCAGTAAGAACCGGGACCTCACCGGGGAGCTGTTTTTT.